The sample holds a few counts of the clone carrying this TCR beta chain. The antigen remains unidentified. With no exception, relapse followed autologous stem cell transplantation in all patients, and brentuximab vedotin exposure varied. Applied to thawed PBMCs, magnetic negative selection was the method used to isolate CD8+ T cells. The CDR3 loop spans 11 amino acids. Germline V lookup: CDR1 SNHLY, CDR2 FYNNEI. The J segment lost 8 bases and the V segment lost 10 bases, leaving 6 bases of the junction unmatched. The sample belongs to a study of PD-1 blockade in classical Hodgkin lymphoma. Data came from immunoSEQ multiplex PCR; TCRdb stores just in-frame clones and leaves some out. This sample has 25,000 to 30,000 clones, with around 90% found just once. Study conclusions and caveats: Complete responders started with a diversity level that resembled newly diagnosed patients at baseline. A significant rise in TCR diversity by C4D1 was seen for CD4+ but not CD8+ cells. Those starting nivolumab under 1 year post-ASCT were excluded. The drivers behind the repertoire differences, possibly disease activity or prior therapy, remain undefined.

The V call is TRBV2, the J call TRBJ1-2; 8 bases line up with TRBD1. The specimen was CD8+ T cells from blood, collected at baseline. The sequence was collected from a human donor with classical Hodgkin lymphoma. CDR3 sequence reads: CATPGGAGYTF. The CDR3 nucleotides read TGTGCCACCCCAGGGGGCGCAGGCTACACCTTC.